This T cell receptor beta chain was observed in a study of neurological immune-mediated disorders. Unsorted libraries were prepared from 2 million PBMCs held at -80 C. This clonotype showed up many times. Its antigen is unidentified. Overall study findings and caveats: The absence of shared CDR3 amino acid sequences among expanded clones across subjects suggests private repertoires in all groups.

Every sequencing run produced over 180 million TCR-beta sequences that came from 15-18 subjects. TCRdb re-derived calls from the 5' RACE reads in MiXCR, one entry per CDR3 protein. Seen here are about 66,000 distinct CDR3 sequences, 3.9% observed once, and the top ten hold 1.3%. The V and J ends lost 0 bases and 9 bases respectively, with 16 bases between them. Germline-derived CDR1 and CDR2 are SGDLS and YYNGEE. The CDR3 is 15 residues long. The sequence was obtained from a young man with multiple sclerosis. The sequencing input was PBMCs. This rearrangement joins TRBV9 to TRBJ2-1; tentatively, D is TRBD2 (5 bases). The CDR3 sequence: CASSVGLAWSPEQFF. The CDR3 DNA reads TGTGCCAGCAGCGTAGGGCTAGCCTGGAGTCCTGAGCAGTTCTTC.